The clone carrying this T cell receptor (beta chain) was observed at least ten times. PCR was performed a second time for about 7 to 11 cycles using a sample-barcoded 5' primer and a J-beta primer mix. Every cDNA molecule carried a tag from a template-switch adaptor bearing 12 random nucleotides. The yield of each sample was at least 2.5 million CDR3-containing paired-end reads. MiXCR, applied by TCRdb to the 5' RACE reads, yields one record per CDR3 protein. The table lists some 790,000 distinct CDR3 sequences, about 28% of them singletons. The data stem from a study of blood T cells in healthy people across ages. Every donor gave about 9 milliliters of peripheral blood. This CDR3 is 15 amino acids long. J gave up 7 bases and V 6 bases, and 14 bases lay outside the gene matches.

Sequencing input: blood. This TCR derives from a woman aged 80 or over in good health. J is TRBJ2-5 and V is TRBV12-3 or TRBV12-4, with 7 nucleotides matching TRBD1. Here the CDR3 reads CASSLDRSLIGTQYF. In nucleotides, the CDR3 is TGTGCCAGCAGCCTGGACAGGTCATTAATAGGGACCCAGTACTTC.